This T cell receptor beta chain was recorded in a study of T cell responses to AZD1222 COVID-19 vaccine. With respect to this clone: What it recognizes is unknown.

The CDR3 extends over 14 amino acids. The germline CDR1 and CDR2 sequences are SGHTA and FQGNSA. V lost 1 base and J lost 8, with 9 bases in between. The repertoire was sequenced with immunoSEQ multiplex PCR; TCRdb's copy has only in-frame clones and lacks some. The table shows 90,000 to 150,000 clones, with roughly 90% occurring only once. Study outcomes and limitations: Increases in Spike-specific TCR breadth and depth were seen after two AZD1222 doses.

V and J are TRBV7-2 and TRBJ1-6, with D unresolved. The sequence was obtained from an adult who received the AZD1222 COVID-19 vaccine. Sequences were derived from peripheral blood, sampled 28 days after the second AZD1222 dose. For the CDR3, the DNA is TGTGCCAGCAGCTTAGAGGCGTTCGATTCACCCCTCCACTTT. Translating it yields CASSLEAFDSPLHF.